This paragraph covers one T cell receptor (beta chain) sequence. It lacks a known antigen. Base qualities are not at hand, and no much larger clone is one base apart. These data are taken from a study of beta chain features in type 1 diabetes (dated by TCRdb to between 2018 and 2020). In the study overall: Patients and healthy donors did not differ in mean age, gender distribution, total cell number or subset yield. A total of roughly 100 million sorted cells were examined across all samples, and the number of cells per subset was strongly correlated with RNA yield. In the study, recently diagnosed type 1 diabetes patients and matched healthy donors were compared on the TCRB repertoires of their sorted circulating CD4+ T cell subsets. Regulatory and stem cell-like memory subsets were isolated from only 8 patients and roughly eight healthy donors, whereas naive and central memory subsets came from all 30 or so donors. Study-level results and caveats: The naive, central memory and regulatory TCRB repertoires appeared to resemble one another more closely among patients than among healthy donors. Sequencing cDNA rather than genomic DNA could over-represent highly expressing activated cells, although activation and CD3 levels did not differ between groups. Only small numbers of individuals were included in the HLA sub-analyses, which left unresolved whether HLA type had any influence on TCRB rearrangement. A moderate but significant shortening of TCRB CDR3 length was observed in type 1 diabetes patients in all four CD4+ subsets. Fewer insertions and more nucleotide deletions at VDJ recombination sites were observed in patients with type 1 diabetes, implying thymic rearrangement abnormalities. PCR might favor shorter templates, but patient and control samples were amplified and corrected together, so any skew would affect both groups equally.

The High Capacity cDNA Reverse Transcription Kit was used to reverse transcribe all of the isolated RNA, meaning that expressed TCRB transcripts were what got sequenced. Deep immunoSEQ sequencing was performed on naive, central memory and regulatory T cell samples, with an average of around 3.4 million total reads per sample. Sorted cells were lysed in RLT buffer, and RNA was extracted using DNase-treated RNeasy Micro or Mini kits according to cell number. Each cell subset was processed separately to prevent cross-contamination, with patient and healthy donor samples processed together. The immunoSEQ multiplex PCR was used to amplify TCRB sequences from cDNA, yielding 87-bp fragments that span the CDR3 region. Sequencing of the amplicons was performed on the Illumina HiSeq platform. On the study's bioinformatics: Synthetic template baselines were used to correct PCR bias computationally, reads within Hamming distance 2 were collapsed together, and singletons that could not be merged were discarded. Reads were aligned against IMGT to assign V, D and J genes, CDR3 length and insertions or deletions at six rearrangement sites. Within each subset, clonotype counts were normalized to sorted cell number, after which true diversity and Gini coefficients were computed with the tcR R package. Repertoire sharing was quantified using the overlap coefficient calculated on TCRB nucleotide sequences. What TCRdb holds here is the immuneACCESS table cut down to in-frame rearrangements. Part of the clones is not present; checked against another copy, under half of the missing clones reflect an unresolved V gene, and the others are unexplained. D and trimming were read from the DNA, whereas the V and J calls and clone size are those reported in that table. Recorded for this sample are about 340,000 clones; 7% to 9% of them occurred a single time. 0.44% of the sample goes to the ten largest clones.

Each donor gave one peripheral blood draw, averaging approximately 0.11 L, which was collected into heparinised tubes. Naive, central memory, regulatory and stem cell-like memory CD4+ T cells were sorted on a BD FACSAria II using a panel including CD45RO, CCR7, CD25, CD127, CD95 and CD27. Purity was above 95% for every sorted population. PBMCs were separated immediately by Lymphoprep density gradient centrifugation and were stained directly, without being cultured. So that batch effects would be minimized, each experiment stained and sorted samples in pairs, pairing one healthy donor with one patient. From its cysteine to its phenylalanine, the CDR3 spans 14 amino acids. Just CDR3 DNA is preserved here, 42 bases in frame from base 1. CDR1 is given as SGHDT and CDR2 as YYEEEE, both from the germline V gene. At the junction V is shortened by 3 bases and J by 3 bases; bases outside the gene matches: 5.

The chain is encoded by TRBV5-6 joined to TRBJ1-2; 7 middle bases align to TRBD1. Sequenced sample: central memory CD4+ T cells from blood. The receptor comes from a woman between 18 and 30 years old in good health. CDR3 loop: CASSSSGGYYGYTF. In nucleotides, the sequence is TGTGCCAGCAGCTCATCAGGGGGGTACTATGGCTACACCTTC.